This T cell receptor (beta chain) derives from a study of CD8 T cells in Susac syndrome. In this sample, this clonotype turned up once. The CDR3 totals 14 residues. V dropped 3 bases and J dropped 8 bases, with 16 bases sitting between them. Sequencing of TCR beta covered CD8+ and CD4+ T cells obtained from blood. When the RNA was reverse transcribed, random hexamers were used with an input of roughly 0.5 to 1 ug. Using its own MiXCR run on the immunoSEQ multiplex PCR reads, TCRdb lists one record per CDR3 protein. The profile covers some 110,000 distinct CDR3 sequences, with about 93% appearing a single time and about 0.3% taken by the ten largest.

What was sequenced was CD8+ T cells from PBMCs. The rearrangement uses TRBV12-3 or TRBV12-4 and TRBJ1-2, with a tentative D call TRBD1 (6 bases). The source of this sequence is a human donor with Susac syndrome. The chain's CDR3 is CASSFLGGRRGYTF. The DNA for the CDR3 is TGTGCCAGCAGTTTCCTTGGGGGGCGCAGGGGCTACACCTTC.